Here is one TCR beta chain with its context. The antigen it recognizes is unknown. Base qualities are not provided; no much larger clone lies one nucleotide away. Library preparation used the immunoSEQ multiplex PCR assay. The source is immuneACCESS, and TCRdb retained only in-frame sequences with V and J called. Part of the clones is not carried over; for the studies checked, unresolved V genes explain less than half of this, and the remainder is unexplained. This sample lists around 100,000 clones; around 91% were detected once. The top ten constitute 0.75% to 0.95% of the sample. The entry originates in a study of T cell changes during pregnancy in multiple sclerosis (dated by TCRdb to between 2018 and 2020). For the wider study: The study examined how the T cell repertoire changed over the course of pregnancy in women with multiple sclerosis.

Taken from cysteine to phenylalanine, the CDR3 has 15 residues. Kept here is only the CDR3 DNA, which spans 45 bases and is read in frame from base 1. CDR1 and CDR2 were assigned from the germline V gene as SNHLY and FYNNEI. V is pared back by 7 bases and J by 0 bases, with 12 bases lying between the germline termini. Here the sequenced sample was peripheral blood, taken after pregnancy. The chain couples TRBV2 to TRBJ2-2; TRBD1 could be the D gene, as 5 bases match. The receptor comes from a female donor with multiple sclerosis, enrolled in a pregnancy study. CDR3 protein: CASTIDSTNTGELFF. The DNA reads as follows: TGTGCCAGCACCATAGACAGTACGAACACCGGGGAGCTGTTTTTT.